This TCR beta chain was identified during a study of blood T cell repertoires in COVID-19. Looking at the study overall: Donors in the United States, Italy and Spain gave samples during acute or convalescent COVID-19. PBMCs, B-cell-depleted T cells, or T cells provided the cDNA or gDNA that made up the material.

Germline CDR1 and CDR2: SGDLS and YYNGEE. The CDR3 covers 13 residues. The ends were cut back, 4 bases at V and 8 bases at J, with 12 bases in the middle. Measured with immunoSEQ multiplex PCR; TCRdb has only the in-frame clones, and not every one. In the table there are about 300,000 clones, about four fifths of which are singletons. The sequence was collected from a woman in her forties or fifties with acute or convalescent COVID-19. The rearrangement uses TRBV9 and TRBJ2-2; D gene unclear. Sequencing was done on a sample of peripheral blood. Here the CDR3 reads CASSTSSAGELFF. The CDR3 nucleotides are TGTGCCAGCAGCACATCATCCGCAGGGGAGCTGTTTTTT.